These 28 T cell receptor beta chains came from one sample sequenced in a study of blood T cells in healthy people across ages. With a J-beta primer mix and a sample-barcoded 5' primer, a second PCR ran about 7 to 11 cycles. TCRdb re-analysed the 5' RACE reads in MiXCR, keeping a single row per CDR3 protein. The table has 1.8 million or so distinct CDR3 sequences, approximately 40% seen once. Sequencing was done on a sample of blood. These receptors were obtained from a human donor in good health.

The rearrangement uses TRBV6-6 and TRBJ2-1, with a weak D call TRBD1 (6 bases). Trimming took off 4 bases at V and 5 bases at J, with 15 bases between the two ends. This CDR3 is built from 15 residues. Looked up from germline, CDR1 is MNHNY and CDR2 is SVGAGI (reference sequence). The CDR3: CASSSRGRGHNEQFF. The CDR3 DNA sequence: TGTGCCAGCAGTTCCCGGGGCAGGGGCCACAATGAGCAGTTCTTC.

With regard to this clonotype: Given a much more abundant clone one base away, this may be a read error. The V gene is TRBV5-8, the J gene TRBJ2-7, with a possible D match to TRBD1 (6 bases). There are 13 residues in the CDR3. Per the germline V gene, CDR1 is SGHTS and CDR2 is YDEGEE. DNA of the CDR3: TGTGCCAGCAGCCTACAGGGAGTCTACAAGCAGTACTTC. It translates to CASSLQGVYKQYF. Using reference TRBV5-8 and TRBJ2-7 for the parts outside the CDR3, the full variable domain is EAGVTQSPTHLIKTRGQQATLRCSPISGHTSVYWYQQALGLGLQFLLWYDEGEERNRGNFPPRFSGRQFPNYSSELNVNALELEDSALYLCASSLQGVYKQYFGPGTRLTVT.

This chain uses TRBV30 with TRBJ1-1; D ambiguous. The CDR3 totals 14 residues. Trimming removed 2 bases at V and 2 bases at J, with 12 bases between. CDR1 and CDR2 from the germline V gene are GTSNPN and SVGIG (reference sequence). Here the CDR3 DNA reads TGTGCCTGGAGTAACGGACCGCTAAACACTGAAGCTTTCTTT. This sequence encodes CAWSNGPLNTEAFF. The full variable domain, in which reference TRBV30 and TRBJ1-1 provide the parts outside the CDR3, is SQTIHQWPATLVQPVGSPLSLECTVEGTSNPNLYWYRQAAGRGLQLLFYSVGIGQISSEVPQNLSASRPQDRQFILSSKKLLLSDSGFYLCAWSNGPLNTEAFFGQGTRLTVV.

The chain has TRBV7-6 and TRBJ2-3; 8 bases agree with TRBD2. Germline values: CDR1 SGHVS, CDR2 FNYEAQ. V gave up 5 bases and J gave up 1 base; unmatched junction bases: 8. The CDR3 totals 16 residues. In DNA form, the CDR3 reads TGTGCCAGCAGCCCCCCTGGGCGGGGGGGCACAGATACGCAGTATTTT. It yields the protein CASSPPGRGGTDTQYF.

This clonotype occurred a few times. The rearrangement uses TRBV7-2 and TRBJ1-2; 9 bases fit TRBD1. This CDR3 is 15 amino acids long. V trimming: 7 bases; J trimming: 8 bases; junction bases outside the gene matches: 14. CDR1 is SGHTA, CDR2 FQGNSA, per germline. The CDR3 loop is CASIESPGQGTGYTF. The DNA for the CDR3 is TGTGCCAGCATCGAATCTCCGGGACAGGGTACCGGCTACACCTTC.

This sequence joins TRBV7-9 and TRBJ2-1, with D perhaps TRBD2 (6 bases). The germline CDR1 and CDR2 sequences are SEHNR and FQNEAQ (reference sequence). CDR3 length: 15 amino acids. Trimming stripped 4 bases from V and 9 bases from J, with 19 bases between. This chain's CDR3 is CASSSGGGRFGEQFF. CDR3 bases: TGTGCCAGCAGCTCGGGCGGAGGGAGATTCGGTGAGCAGTTCTTC.

This clonotype was counted at least ten times. This chain joins TRBV29-1 and TRBJ1-1, with D unclear. Germline V lookup: CDR1 SQVTM, CDR2 ANQGSEA. V lost 6 bases and J lost 5, with 10 bases in between. The CDR3 totals 11 residues. Here the CDR3 reads CSVHRGTEAFF. The CDR3 DNA follows: TGCAGCGTCCACCGTGGGACTGAAGCTTTCTTT.

In this sample, this clonotype turned up a few times. This chain connects TRBV5-1 to TRBJ2-7; 9 bases fit TRBD1. Germline CDR1 reads SGHRS; CDR2 reads YFSETQ. J lost 5 bases, V lost 4 bases, and 10 bases had no gene match. This CDR3 is built from 15 residues. This CDR3 reads CASSRSGTGIDEQYF. The CDR3 DNA is TGCGCCAGCAGCAGGTCCGGGACAGGGATCGACGAGCAGTACTTC.

The V gene is TRBV20-1, the J gene TRBJ2-5; D not resolved. The V and J ends lost 6 bases and 1 base respectively, with 9 bases between them. Germline lookup yields CDR1 DFQATT and CDR2 SNEGSKA (reference sequence). There are 12 residues in the CDR3. The CDR3 bases are TGCAGTGCCCTACCACTCCAAGAGACCCAGTACTTC. Protein: CSALPLQETQYF.

The J gene is TRBJ1-1, the V gene TRBV9; D gene ambiguous. Germline loops: CDR1 SGDLS, CDR2 YYNGEE. Trimming shortened V by 4 bases and J by 3 bases, and 13 bases separated the two germline ends. CDR3 length equals 14 residues. CDR3 amino acids: CASSSREWDTEAFF. CDR3 coding DNA: TGTGCCAGCAGCTCTAGAGAGTGGGACACTGAAGCTTTCTTT.

V usage is TRBV20-1 and J usage is TRBJ1-4; 8 bases agree with TRBD1. CDR3 size: 15 residues. Trimming took 1 base from V and 7 from J; bases not matched to a gene: 8. Per the germline V gene, CDR1 is DFQATT and CDR2 is SNEGSKA (reference sequence). The CDR3 region is CSARGPGTGGEKLFF. Written as DNA, the CDR3 is TGCAGTGCTAGAGGCCCCGGGACAGGCGGTGAAAAACTGTTTTTT.

This clonotype was detected only a few times. The V and J genes are TRBV20-1 and TRBJ1-6; D call uncertain. CDR1 is DFQATT, CDR2 SNEGSKA, per germline (reference sequence). The ends were cut back, 5 bases at V and 3 bases at J, with 14 bases in the middle. CDR3 size: 15 residues. CDR3 coding DNA: TGCAGTGCTCGTCGGGCAGCGAACTATAATTCACCCCTCCACTTT. As protein: CSARRAANYNSPLHF.

This clonotype was detected a few times. The chain recombines TRBV12-3 or TRBV12-4 with TRBJ2-3; 7 nucleotides align to TRBD2. There are 14 residues in the CDR3. Trimming took 6 bases from V and 6 from J; bases not matched to a gene: 9. The chain's CDR3 is CASSPTSPLDTQYF. DNA of the CDR3: TGTGCCAGCAGCCCGACTAGCCCCCTGGATACGCAGTATTTT.

V and J are TRBV5-5 and TRBJ2-7; D uncertain. In germline, CDR1 is SGHKS, CDR2 YYEKEE (reference sequence). V lost 0 bases to trimming and J lost 0 bases, with 10 bases between them. The CDR3 has 15 residues. The CDR3 spells CASSLASWSSYEQYF. The CDR3, as DNA: TGTGCCAGCAGCTTGGCGTCGTGGAGCTCCTACGAGCAGTACTTC.

This sequence joins TRBV12-5 and TRBJ2-3, with 12 bases fitting TRBD2. J was trimmed by 0 bases and V by 4 bases; bases with no gene match: 14. The CDR3 spans 20 residues. Germline CDR1 and CDR2: LGHNT and FRNRAP. This CDR3 is CASGSPSGLAGTSSTDTQYF. DNA for the CDR3: TGTGCTAGTGGTTCACCTTCGGGACTAGCGGGTACCTCTAGCACAGATACGCAGTATTTT.

The chain has TRBV20-1 and TRBJ1-1; D ambiguous. Germline V lookup: CDR1 DFQATT, CDR2 SNEGSKA (reference sequence). The CDR3 has 13 amino acids. Trimming took off 4 bases at V and 1 base at J, with 10 bases between the two ends. The CDR3 is CSATPRANTEAFF. CDR3 bases: TGCAGTGCTACGCCTAGGGCGAACACTGAAGCTTTCTTT.

Turning to this clonotype: Its ends do not fully match the called genes, so a read error is possible. This chain joins TRBV6-2 or TRBV6-3 and TRBJ1-1; possibly TRBD1 for D (5 bases). This CDR3 is built from 17 residues. Germline-derived CDR1 and CDR2 are MNHEY and SVGEGT. CDR3 DNA sequence: TGTGCCAGCAGTGACACGAGCTGGGTCGGGGGAAACACTGAAGCTTGCTTT. It codes for CASSDTSWVGGNTEACF.

This clonotype was seen a handful of times. The V gene is TRBV10-3, the J gene TRBJ2-5, with D perhaps given as TRBD1 or TRBD2 (6 bases each). Looked up from germline, CDR1 is ENHRY and CDR2 is SYGVKD. This CDR3 comprises 17 residues. Trimming left V 6 bases short and J 2 bases short, with 22 bases between. CDR3 DNA: TGTGCCATCAGCGCACCCCCCCTGGCGGGGACACAAGAGACCCAGTACTTC. Its protein product is CAISAPPLAGTQETQYF.

The V call is TRBV29-1, the J call TRBJ2-3; D is unclear. Germline assignment: CDR1 SQVTM and CDR2 ANQGSEA. The V and J ends lost 7 bases and 2 bases respectively, with 19 bases between them. There are 15 residues in the CDR3. The CDR3 DNA sequence: TGCAGCGCCGAACCCCCTAGGCTTTCCACAGATACGCAGTATTTT. Translation gives CSAEPPRLSTDTQYF.

This clonotype was observed a handful of times. The chain uses TRBV6-6 and TRBJ1-2, with no clear D. Germline loops: CDR1 MNHNY, CDR2 SVGAGI (reference sequence). The CDR3 runs to 14 residues. The V end was cut by 0 bases, the J end by 3 bases, with 8 bases between. The CDR3 is CASSYSAAHYGYTF. DNA for the CDR3: TGTGCCAGCAGTTACTCGGCAGCGCACTATGGCTACACCTTC.

The rearrangement joins TRBV7-9 to TRBJ1-6; D is possibly TRBD1 (6 bases). Looked up from germline, CDR1 is SEHNR and CDR2 is FQNEAQ (reference sequence). V gave up 5 bases and J gave up 8 bases, with 19 bases separating them. This CDR3 region has 16 residues. The CDR3 bases are TGTGCCAGCAGCGACCAGGGCCCCCCAGGGGATTCACCCCTCCACTTT. This sequence encodes CASSDQGPPGDSPLHF. The full variable domain, with the rest looked up from reference TRBV7-9 and TRBJ1-6, is DTGVSQNPRHKITKRGQNVTFRCDPISEHNRLYWYRQTLGQGPEFLTYFQNEAQLEKSRLLSDRFSAERPKGSFSTLEIQRTEQGDSAMYLCASSDQGPPGDSPLHFGNGTRLTVT.

As for this clonotype: A much larger clone lies a single base off, so this may be a read error. The rearrangement joins TRBV9 to TRBJ1-5; D is undetermined. The CDR3 extends over 14 amino acids. Germline V gene lookup returns CDR1 SGDLS and CDR2 YYNGEE. Trimming left V 0 bases short and J 1 base short, with 5 bases between. The CDR3 nucleotides are TGTGCCAGCAGCGTAGGGGAAAGCAATCAGCCCCAGCATTTT. Protein: CASSVGESNQPQHF.

This clonotype was counted a few times. The chain uses TRBV20-1 and TRBJ2-1; 8 positions agree with TRBD2. Germline values: CDR1 DFQATT, CDR2 SNEGSKA (reference sequence). This CDR3 spans 17 amino acids. J lost 8 bases, V lost 5 bases, and 20 bases had no gene match. The CDR3: CSARRLIASGGFDEQFF. As DNA, the CDR3 is TGCAGTGCTCGACGACTAATCGCCAGCGGGGGATTCGATGAGCAGTTCTTC.

This chain uses TRBV29-1 with TRBJ1-5, with D perhaps TRBD1 (5 bases). V lost 5 bases and J lost 5, with 10 bases in between. Germline values: CDR1 SQVTM, CDR2 ANQGSEA. The CDR3 runs 12 residues. CDR3 DNA: TGCAGCGTTATGGAAGGGGATCAGCCCCAGCATTTT. Translation gives CSVMEGDQPQHF. Drawing the rest from reference TRBV29-1 and TRBJ1-5, the complete variable domain is SAVISQKPSRDICQRGTSLTIQCQVDSQVTMMFWYRQQPGQSLTLIATANQGSEATYESGFVIDKFPISRPNLTFSTLTVSNMSPEDSSIYLCSVMEGDQPQHFGDGTRLSIL.

This clonotype has at least ten counts. The CDR3 loop reads CASSLMLGQSQPQHF. The CDR3 DNA is TGTGCCAGCAGTTTAATGCTGGGACAAAGTCAGCCCCAGCATTTT. This chain joins TRBV12-3 or TRBV12-4 and TRBJ1-5, with D maybe TRBD1 (6 bases). This CDR3 has 15 amino acids. V lost 2 bases and J 6 bases, leaving 14 bases between the germline ends.

The V call is TRBV20-1, the J call TRBJ2-4; TRBD2 agrees at 14 bases. The end of the DNA aligns better with TRBJ2-5, so the J call may be wrong. Germline lookup yields CDR1 DFQATT and CDR2 SNEGSKA (reference sequence). This CDR3 region has 16 residues. Here the CDR3 DNA reads TGCAGTGCGCCTCGGACTAGCGGGGGGAATCAAGAGACCCAGTACTTC. It codes for CSAPRTSGGNQETQYF.

This rearrangement joins TRBV28 to TRBJ2-4, with D unresolved. Germline V gives CDR1 MDHEN, CDR2 SYDVKM. Trimming removed 2 bases from V and 14 bases from J, with 10 bases in between. CDR3 length equals 11 residues. Here the CDR3 reads CASSLRDQEYF. DNA of the CDR3: TGTGCCAGCAGTTTACGCGATCAGGAGTACTTC.

This clonotype was picked up a small number of times. The rearrangement joins TRBV15 to TRBJ1-1; D is undetermined. The CDR3 has 14 amino acids. Deletions cut 0 bases from V and 1 base from J, with 6 bases between. From germline, CDR1 is LNHNV and CDR2 YYDKDF (reference sequence). The CDR3 here is CATSRDRANTEAFF. The CDR3 coding sequence is TGTGCCACCAGCAGAGATAGAGCGAACACTGAAGCTTTCTTT.